A selection of T cell receptor beta chains follows, all from one sample in a study of human T cells and chemical hapten exposure. TCRdb used MiXCR to reprocess the RACE reads, holding one entry per CDR3 protein. In the table there are about 260,000 distinct CDR3 sequences, about 8.1% of which are singletons. The input for sequencing was whole blood, taken in connection with sensitization to the hapten diphenylcyclopropenone (DPC). The receptor source for this set is a woman in her forties with alopecia areata. Some clones in this sample may be carry-over from other donors' samples. The CDR3 runs from the conserved cysteine through the conserved F or W. D genes are given only for firm matches. The listing skips clone size in some rows; elsewhere it reads once, few, many or a size class.

j_gene | v_gene | d_gene | abundance | CDR3aa | CDR3nt
TRBJ2-3 | TRBV6-2/TRBV6-3 | - | few | CASSYGHTPSTDTQYF | TGTGCCAGCAGTTACGGTCATACTCCTAGCACAGATACGCAGTATTTT
TRBJ2-1 | TRBV20-1 | TRBD2 | few | CSAAGTSGPDNEQFF | TGCAGTGCAGCCGGGACTAGCGGGCCAGACAATGAGCAGTTCTTC
TRBJ1-4 | TRBV5-1 | TRBD1 | - | CASSLAGQGREKLFF | TGCGCCAGCAGCTTGGCGGGACAGGGTCGCGAAAAACTGTTTTTT
TRBJ2-5 | TRBV7-2 | TRBD2 | - | CASSLFSGRSKTQYF | TGTGCCAGCAGCTTATTCAGCGGGAGGAGTAAGACCCAGTACTTC
TRBJ2-7 | TRBV28 | - | - | CASPKIGGAQDEQYF | TGTGCCAGCCCCAAGATCGGGGGAGCTCAGGACGAGCAGTACTTC
TRBJ1-1 | TRBV4-3 | TRBD1 | few | CASSQALELGQGSDEAFF | TGCGCCAGCAGCCAAGCGTTAGAATTGGGACAGGGGAGCGATGAAGCTTTCTTT
TRBJ2-5 | TRBV28 | TRBD1 | many | CASSLRTGWQETQYF | TGTGCCAGCAGTTTAAGGACAGGGTGGCAAGAGACCCAGTACTTC
TRBJ2-7 | TRBV11-2 | - | - | CASSSAGLKQYF | TGTGCCAGCAGTTCGGCAGGGTTGAAGCAGTACTTC
TRBJ1-2 | TRBV25-1 | - | many | CASSSTNYGYTF | TGTGCCAGCAGCTCAACTAACTATGGCTACACCTTC
TRBJ2-7 | TRBV27 | - | few | CASSPSGLPLAEQYF | TGTGCCAGCAGTCCTTCAGGACTCCCGTTGGCCGAGCAGTACTTC
TRBJ2-7 | TRBV4-2 | - | - | CASSQASGSSAYEQYF | TGTGCCAGCAGCCAAGCCTCAGGGTCTTCCGCCTACGAGCAGTACTTC
TRBJ2-3 | TRBV12-3/TRBV12-4 | TRBD2 | few | CASSRGLAGLTDTQYF | TGTGCCAGCAGCCGGGGACTAGCGGGACTCACAGATACGCAGTATTTT
TRBJ2-1 | TRBV7-2 | - | - | CASSLSAAGTFNEQFF | TGTGCCAGCAGCTTAAGTGCTGCGGGAACTTTCAATGAGCAGTTCTTC
TRBJ2-3 | TRBV28 | - | many | CASSGGAQRATDTQYF | TGTGCCAGCAGTGGGGGAGCACAGCGGGCCACAGATACGCAGTATTTT
TRBJ1-2 | TRBV7-9 | TRBD1 | few | CASSRGTDEGYTF | TGTGCCAGCAGCCGTGGGACAGACGAAGGCTACACCTTC
TRBJ1-1 | TRBV9 | - | few | CASSPREGMNTEAFF | TGTGCCAGCAGCCCCCGTGAGGGGATGAACACTGAAGCTTTCTTT
TRBJ2-1 | TRBV28 | - | few | CASSSSNGRGSF | TGTGCCAGCAGTTCATCGAATGGACGGGGATCCTTC
TRBJ2-7 | TRBV7-2 | - | few | CASSLSKGTEQYF | TGTGCCAGCAGCTTATCCAAAGGAACCGAGCAGTACTTC
TRBJ2-5 | TRBV7-3 | - | - | CASSLRGSMETQYF | TGTGCCAGCAGCTTAAGGGGGTCAATGGAGACCCAGTACTTC
TRBJ2-5 | TRBV28 | - | - | CAITTTGRVETQYF | TGTGCCATTACGACCACGGGGCGGGTGGAGACCCAGTACTTC
TRBJ1-1 | TRBV4-3 | - | few | CASSQDWIRSSAEAFF | TGCGCCAGCAGCCAAGATTGGATAAGGTCTTCGGCTGAAGCTTTCTTT
TRBJ1-2 | TRBV29-1 | TRBD1 | many | CSVETRGSYGYTF | TGCAGCGTTGAAACCAGGGGGAGCTATGGCTACACCTTC
TRBJ2-3 | TRBV4-2 | TRBD2 | - | CASSQDGITSGRVQYF | TGTGCCAGCAGCCAAGATGGTATAACTAGCGGGAGGGTGCAGTATTTT
TRBJ2-7 | TRBV21-1 | - | few | CASTNRGAGDEQYF | TGTGCCAGCACCAACAGGGGCGCAGGGGACGAGCAGTACTTC
TRBJ1-2 | TRBV4-2 | - | - | CASSQEGSYGYTF | TGTGCCAGCAGCCAAGAGGGCAGCTATGGCTACACCTTC
TRBJ2-5 | TRBV3-1 | TRBD2 | - | CASSQDLTSGQETQYF | TGTGCCAGCAGCCAAGATCTAACTAGCGGGCAAGAGACCCAGTACTTC
TRBJ2-1 | TRBV14 | - | few | CASSQVASSYNEQFF | TGTGCCAGCAGCCAAGTAGCGTCCTCCTACAATGAGCAGTTCTTC
TRBJ2-3 | TRBV4-3 | - | few | CASAQGLAADTQYF | TGCGCCAGTGCTCAGGGGTTAGCGGCAGATACGCAGTATTTT
TRBJ2-3 | TRBV7-3 | - | many | CASSLRGAGTDTQYF | TGTGCCAGCAGCTTACGGGGGGCAGGCACAGATACGCAGTATTTT
TRBJ2-5 | TRBV5-1 | - | many | CASSLGRRETQYF | TGCGCCAGCAGCTTGGGACGACGAGAGACCCAGTACTTC
TRBJ2-3 | TRBV6-2/TRBV6-3 | - | - | CASASGAATSTDTQYF | TGTGCCAGCGCTTCGGGCGCAGCTACAAGCACAGATACGCAGTATTTT
TRBJ2-1 | TRBV28 | TRBD2 | few | CASSLSSGTSGRPSSYNEQFF | TGTGCCAGCAGTTTATCCTCCGGGACTAGCGGGAGACCAAGCTCCTACAATGAGCAGTTCTTC
TRBJ2-7 | TRBV7-2 | TRBD2 | - | CASSLGQGLDYEQYF | TGTGCCAGCAGCTTAGGACAAGGACTAGACTACGAGCAGTACTTC
TRBJ1-3 | TRBV20-1 | - | - | CSARDGRVNTIYF | TGCAGTGCTAGAGATGGGAGGGTAAACACCATATATTTT
TRBJ1-2 | TRBV20-1 | - | - | CSARAGGYTF | TGCAGTGCTCGCGCAGGAGGCTACACCTTC
TRBJ1-2 | TRBV10-3 | - | - | CAISEGRVANYGYTF | TGTGCCATCAGTGAGGGCAGGGTGGCTAACTATGGCTACACCTTC
TRBJ1-4 | TRBV25-1 | - | - | CASSRVPIQGILATNEKLFF | TGTGCCAGCAGCCGAGTTCCAATACAGGGTATACTCGCAACTAATGAAAAACTGTTTTTT